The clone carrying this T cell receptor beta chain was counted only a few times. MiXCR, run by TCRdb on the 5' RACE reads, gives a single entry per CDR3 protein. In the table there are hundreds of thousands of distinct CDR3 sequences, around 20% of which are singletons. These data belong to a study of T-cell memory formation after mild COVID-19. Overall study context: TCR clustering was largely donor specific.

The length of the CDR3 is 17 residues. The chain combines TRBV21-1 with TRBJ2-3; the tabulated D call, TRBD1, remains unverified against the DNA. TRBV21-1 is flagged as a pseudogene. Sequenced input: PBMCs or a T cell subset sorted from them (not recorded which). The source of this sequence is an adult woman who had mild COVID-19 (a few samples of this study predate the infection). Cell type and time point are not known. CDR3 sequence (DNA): TGTGCCAGCAGCACTCTACCCCTGACTAGTACGACAGATACGCAGTATTTT. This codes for CASSTLPLTSTTDTQYF.